The source of this TCR beta chain is a study of cytomegalovirus exposure and HLA in healthy donors. Use of 60 Vbeta and 13 Jbeta primers characterized the PCR. Assay: immunoSEQ multiplex PCR; the TCRdb copy retains only in-frame clones and omits some. The sample holds roughly 120,000 clones; 73% are singletons and the top ten take over 4%. This clonotype was sampled from a man in his fifties or sixties in good health and CMV-seropositive. The sample comprised PBMCs.

The CDR3 here is CASSLGQGRNIQYF. Here the CDR3 DNA reads TGTGCCAGCAGTTTGGGACAGGGGAGAAACATTCAGTACTTC. The rearrangement links TRBV28 to TRBJ2-4, with 10 bases matching TRBD1. Germline V lookup: CDR1 MDHEN, CDR2 SYDVKM. This CDR3 contains 14 residues. Trimming at V came to 3 bases and at J to 6 bases, leaving 2 bases not matched to a gene.